Shown below are 21 T cell receptor beta chains from a single sample sequenced in a study of control samples from healthy donors and cancer patients. This table comes from immunoSEQ multiplex PCR, and its TCRdb copy is limited to in-frame clones, with some not included. The sample records about 80,000 clones, roughly 86% being singletons. The sequencing input was blood. Every receptor here comes from a man aged 45-60 years in good health.

CDR3 amino acids: CASSQRTSSTDTQYF. CDR3 DNA: TGTGCCAGCAGCCAAAGGACAAGTAGCACAGATACGCAGTATTTT. The chain uses TRBV3-1 (or the pseudogene TRBV3-2) and TRBJ2-3; TRBD1 is a possible D gene (5 bases). The CDR3 covers 15 residues. Trimming removed 2 bases at V and 0 bases at J, with 9 bases between. CDR1 is LGHDT, CDR2 YNNKEL, per germline (reference sequence).

The V call is TRBV19, the J call TRBJ1-2, with no clear D. V shed 9 bases and J shed 8 bases, with 13 bases lying between them. The length of the CDR3 is 11 residues. CDR1 LNHDA and CDR2 SQIVND come from the germline V gene (reference sequence). CDR3 DNA sequence: TGTGCCAGCAGCCGGTCAGAAGGCTACACCTTC. This translates into CASSRSEGYTF.

This chain links TRBV19 with TRBJ2-1; the match to TRBD2 covers 7 bases. Unmatched junction bases numbered 0, after V lost 0 bases and J lost 1 base. The CDR3 spans 15 residues. Germline-derived CDR1 and CDR2 are LNHDA and SQIVND (reference sequence). For the CDR3, the DNA is TGTGCCAGTAGTATAGAGGGGGGGTCCTACAATGAGCAGTTCTTC. Its protein product is CASSIEGGSYNEQFF.

J is TRBJ1-2 and V is TRBV5-6; TRBD1 might be the D (6 bases). There are 16 residues in the CDR3. Trimming pared 1 base from V and 3 bases from J, leaving 16 bases between. Germline V gene sequence: CDR1 SGHDT, CDR2 YYEEEE. CDR3 region: CASSLKRTAFYYGYTF. For the CDR3, the DNA is TGTGCCAGCAGCTTGAAGAGGACAGCTTTTTACTATGGCTACACCTTC.

A single count supports this clone. The rearrangement uses TRBV7-9 and TRBJ1-4, with 7 bases identical to TRBD1. The J segment lost 8 bases and the V segment lost 1 base, leaving 7 bases of the junction unmatched. CDR3 length equals 15 residues. Germline loops: CDR1 SEHNR, CDR2 FQNEAQ (reference sequence). The CDR3 DNA reads TGTGCCAGCAGCTTAGAAGACAGGGTAGGCGAAAAACTGTTTTTT. It yields the protein CASSLEDRVGEKLFF.

J is TRBJ1-2 and V is TRBV27, with 9 bases lining up with TRBD1. Germline V gives CDR1 MNHEY, CDR2 SMNVEV (reference sequence). CDR3 length equals 14 residues. J lost 9 bases, V lost 4 bases, and 9 bases had no gene match. This CDR3 is CASSSATGTGSYTF. The CDR3 coding sequence is TGTGCCAGCAGTTCGGCTACAGGGACAGGGAGCTACACCTTC.

The V call is TRBV13, the J call TRBJ1-3; perhaps TRBD1 as D (5 bases). Trimming left V 4 bases short and J 4 bases short, with 14 bases between. CDR3 length: 15 amino acids. Looked up from germline, CDR1 is PRHDT and CDR2 is FYEKMQ (reference sequence). CDR3 protein: CASSSGTRTGNTIYF. The CDR3 region has the DNA TGTGCCAGCAGCTCTGGGACTCGGACGGGAAACACCATATATTTT.

This clone was detected a few times. The CDR3, as DNA: TGTGCCAGCAGTTTATTGTGGACTGGGGATTCACCCCTCCACTTT. This encodes CASSLLWTGDSPLHF. The V call is TRBV27, the J call TRBJ1-6; D not certain. The V gene lost 1 base and the J gene lost 8 bases, with 12 bases spanning the gap. The CDR3 runs to 15 residues. Germline V CDR1 and CDR2: MNHEY, SMNVEV (reference sequence).

V and J are TRBV19 and TRBJ1-4, with no clear D. CDR3 length equals 15 residues. V lost 2 bases, J lost 4 bases, and 11 bases lay in between. CDR1 is LNHDA, CDR2 SQIVND, per germline (reference sequence). CDR3 protein: CASSIFRRDNEKLFF. In nucleotides, the CDR3 is TGTGCCAGTAGTATATTCAGACGGGATAATGAAAAACTGTTTTTT.

The rearrangement uses TRBV9 and TRBJ2-7; the D gene is possibly TRBD1 (5 bases). This CDR3 is built from 14 residues. Germline assignment: CDR1 SGDLS and CDR2 YYNGEE. V lost 3 bases and J lost 1, with 11 bases in between. Written as DNA, the CDR3 is TGTGCCAGCAGCGCAGGGCTTCGGTCCTACGAGCAGTACTTC. Its protein product is CASSAGLRSYEQYF. The full variable domain, with the rest looked up from reference TRBV9 and TRBJ2-7, is DSGVTQTPKHLITATGQRVTLRCSPRSGDLSVYWYQQSLDQGLQFLIQYYNGEERAKGNILERFSAQQFPDLHSELNLSSLELGDSALYFCASSAGLRSYEQYFGPGTRLTVT.

This chain uses TRBV27 with TRBJ1-4; no firm D call. This CDR3 contains 12 residues. Germline V gene lookup returns CDR1 MNHEY and CDR2 SMNVEV (reference sequence). The ends were cut back, 7 bases at V and 0 bases at J, with 3 bases in the middle. CDR3 DNA: TGTGCCAGCAAGACAACTAATGAAAAACTGTTTTTT. It yields the protein CASKTTNEKLFF.

The rearrangement links TRBV6-5 to TRBJ1-2; 7 bases agree with TRBD1. This CDR3 spans 12 amino acids. Germline V lookup: CDR1 MNHEY, CDR2 SVGAGI. V gave up 5 bases and J gave up 8 bases; unmatched junction bases: 5. The CDR3 here is CASSPTGLGYTF. CDR3 DNA sequence: TGTGCCAGCAGTCCGACAGGGCTCGGCTACACCTTC.

V gene TRBV14 combines with J gene TRBJ1-1, with a tentative D call TRBD1 (5 bases). The CDR3 is 13 residues long. Trimming removed 8 bases from V and 0 bases from J, with 10 bases in between. Germline CDR1 is SGHDN and CDR2 is FVKESK. In DNA, the CDR3 is TGTGCCAGCCCGACAGAAATGAACACTGAAGCTTTCTTT. Its protein is CASPTEMNTEAFF.

CDR3 sequence reads: CASTQVGGRTEAFF. In nucleotides, the CDR3 is TGTGCCAGTACCCAGGTCGGGGGACGAACTGAAGCTTTCTTT. This chain connects TRBV2 to TRBJ1-1; tentative D call: TRBD1 (5 bases). CDR1 and CDR2 from the germline V gene are SNHLY and FYNNEI. V was trimmed by 9 bases and J by 5 bases, leaving 19 bases between them. This CDR3 contains 14 residues.

This chain connects TRBV6-5 to TRBJ2-1; 9 nucleotides line up with TRBD2. Germline CDR1 is MNHEY and CDR2 is SVGAGI. The CDR3 spans 15 residues. After removal of 7 bases from V and 0 bases from J, the junction contained 4 bases not matched to a gene. The DNA of the CDR3 is TGTGCCAGCAATACAGCGGGGGGCTCCTACAATGAGCAGTTCTTC. Amino acids: CASNTAGGSYNEQFF.

A few counts support this clone. This chain links TRBV6-2 or TRBV6-3 with TRBJ2-6; the D is unclear. The V gene lost 2 bases and the J gene lost 2 bases, with 16 bases spanning the gap. There are 18 residues in the CDR3. CDR1 and CDR2 from the germline V gene are MNHEY and SVGEGT. CDR3 residues: CASSYPRPAVPGANVLTF. The CDR3 nucleotides read TGTGCCAGCAGTTACCCCCGACCCGCGGTCCCTGGGGCCAACGTCCTGACTTTC.

The count of this clone is one. This chain joins TRBV28 and TRBJ1-5; the D is unclear. V was clipped by 5 bases and J by 6 bases, with 14 bases between them. The CDR3 length is 14 residues. Germline lookup yields CDR1 MDHEN and CDR2 SYDVKM. The CDR3 region has the DNA TGTGCCAGCAGTGAGGACCCGACGGCTCAGCCCCAGCATTTT. Its protein is CASSEDPTAQPQHF. Full variable domain (rest looked up from reference TRBV28 and TRBJ1-5): DVKVTQSSRYLVKRTGEKVFLECVQDMDHENMFWYRQDPGLGLRLIYFSYDVKMKEKGDIPEGYSVSREKKERFSLILESASTNQTSMYLCASSEDPTAQPQHFGDGTRLSIL.

This CDR3 reads CASSKRDRDLQQYF. CDR3 in DNA: TGTGCCAGCAGTAAGAGGGACAGGGACCTTCAGCAGTACTTC. The V gene is TRBV7-9, the J gene TRBJ2-7; 9 nucleotides align to TRBD1. Germline CDR1 SEHNR, CDR2 FQNEAQ (reference sequence). V lost 6 bases and J lost 8; bases outside the gene matches: 11. CDR3 length equals 14 residues. The full variable domain, completed using reference TRBV7-9 and TRBJ2-7, is DTGVSQNPRHKITKRGQNVTFRCDPISEHNRLYWYRQTLGQGPEFLTYFQNEAQLEKSRLLSDRFSAERPKGSFSTLEIQRTEQGDSAMYLCASSKRDRDLQQYFGPGTRLTVT.

A word on this clone: The sample has other DNA sequences that encode this CDR3 too. The chain is built from TRBV5-1 and TRBJ1-6; unclear D gene. The CDR3 runs 15 residues. Trimming shortened V by 0 bases and J by 2 bases, and 6 bases separated the two germline ends. The germline V gene has CDR1 SGHRS and CDR2 YFSETQ. Here the CDR3 reads CASSLDGPYNSPLHF. The CDR3 nucleotides are TGCGCCAGCAGCTTGGACGGTCCCTATAATTCACCCCTCCACTTT. Variable domain in full (rest from reference TRBV5-1 and TRBJ1-6): KAGVTQTPRYLIKTRGQQVTLSCSPISGHRSVSWYQQTPGQGLQFLFEYFSETQRNKGNFPGRFSGRQFSNSRSEMNVSTLELGDSALYLCASSLDGPYNSPLHFGNGTRLTVT.

This clone was counted between two and nine times. This rearrangement joins TRBV9 to TRBJ2-3, with 9 bases aligning to TRBD2. Germline V CDR1 and CDR2: SGDLS, YYNGEE. Trimming took 1 base from V and 6 from J; bases not matched to a gene: 9. The CDR3 runs to 16 residues. The CDR3 bases are TGTGCCAGCAGCGTATCTCCTGGCGGGGGGGGCGATACGCAGTATTTT. Amino acids: CASSVSPGGGGDTQYF.

The V gene is TRBV11-2, the J gene TRBJ2-7, with D unclear. The germline V gene has CDR1 SGHAT and CDR2 FQNNGV. Trimming pared 5 bases from V and 0 bases from J, leaving 5 bases between. The CDR3 consists of 12 residues. Here the CDR3 DNA reads TGTGCCAGCAGCCCGCCCTCCTACGAGCAGTACTTC. Encoded protein: CASSPPSYEQYF.